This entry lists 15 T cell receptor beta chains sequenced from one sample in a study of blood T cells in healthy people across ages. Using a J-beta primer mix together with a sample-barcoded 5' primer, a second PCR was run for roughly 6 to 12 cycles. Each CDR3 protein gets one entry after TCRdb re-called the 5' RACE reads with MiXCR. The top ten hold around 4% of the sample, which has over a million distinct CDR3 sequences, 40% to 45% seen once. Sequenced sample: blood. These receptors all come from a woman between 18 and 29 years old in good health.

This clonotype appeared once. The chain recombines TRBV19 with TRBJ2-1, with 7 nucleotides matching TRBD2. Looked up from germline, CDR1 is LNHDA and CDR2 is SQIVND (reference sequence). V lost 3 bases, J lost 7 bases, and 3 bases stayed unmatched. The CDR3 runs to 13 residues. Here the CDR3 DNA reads TGTGCCAGTAGTATGGGAGGGCTGAATGAGCAGTTCTTC. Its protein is CASSMGGLNEQFF.

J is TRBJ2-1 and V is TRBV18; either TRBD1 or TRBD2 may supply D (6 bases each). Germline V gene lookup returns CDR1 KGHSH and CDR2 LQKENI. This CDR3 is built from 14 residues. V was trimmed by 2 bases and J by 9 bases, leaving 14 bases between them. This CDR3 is CASSPTTGGREQFF. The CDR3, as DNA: TGTGCCAGCTCACCAACGACAGGAGGGCGTGAGCAGTTCTTC.

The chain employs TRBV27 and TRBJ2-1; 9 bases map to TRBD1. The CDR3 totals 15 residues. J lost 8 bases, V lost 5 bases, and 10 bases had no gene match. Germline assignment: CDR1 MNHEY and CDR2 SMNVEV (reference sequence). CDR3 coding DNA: TGTGCCAGCAGTCCACGACAGGGGGATAGGCATGAGCAGTTCTTC. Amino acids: CASSPRQGDRHEQFF.

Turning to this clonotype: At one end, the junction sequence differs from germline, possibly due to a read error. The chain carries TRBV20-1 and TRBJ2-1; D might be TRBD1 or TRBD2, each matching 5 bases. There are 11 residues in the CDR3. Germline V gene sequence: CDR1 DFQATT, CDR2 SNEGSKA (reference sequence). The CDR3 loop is CRARPTGPLFF. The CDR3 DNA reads TGCAGGGCTAGGCCGACGGGGCCCCTGTTCTTC.

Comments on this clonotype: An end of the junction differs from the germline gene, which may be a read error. In nucleotides, the CDR3 is TGTGCCTGCAGAAAGGGAAGGGGGAGGAGCAATCAGCCCCAGCATTTT. It is translated as CACRKGRGRSNQPQHF. The chain joins TRBV28 to TRBJ1-5; TRBD1 is a possible D gene (6 bases). Looked up from germline, CDR1 is MDHEN and CDR2 is SYDVKM. The CDR3 extends over 16 amino acids.

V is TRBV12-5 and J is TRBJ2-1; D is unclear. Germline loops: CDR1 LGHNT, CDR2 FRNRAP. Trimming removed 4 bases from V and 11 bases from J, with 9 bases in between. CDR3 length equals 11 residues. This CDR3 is CASGSPNKQFF. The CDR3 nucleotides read TGTGCTAGTGGTTCACCGAATAAGCAGTTCTTC.

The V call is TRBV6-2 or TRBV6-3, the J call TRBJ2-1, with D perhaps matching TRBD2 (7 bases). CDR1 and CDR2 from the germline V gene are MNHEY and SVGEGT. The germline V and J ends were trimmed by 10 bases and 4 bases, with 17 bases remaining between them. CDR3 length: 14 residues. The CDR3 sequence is CATKGGNLYNEQFF. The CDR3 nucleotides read TGTGCCACGAAGGGGGGGAACCTGTACAATGAGCAGTTCTTC.

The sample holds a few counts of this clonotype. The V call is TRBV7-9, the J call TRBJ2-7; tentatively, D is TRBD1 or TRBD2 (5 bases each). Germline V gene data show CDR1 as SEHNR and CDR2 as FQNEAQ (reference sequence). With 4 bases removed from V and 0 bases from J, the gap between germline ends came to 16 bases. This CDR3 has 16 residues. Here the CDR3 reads CASSSPTRDLSYEQYF. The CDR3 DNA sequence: TGTGCCAGCAGCTCGCCTACACGGGACCTCTCCTACGAGCAGTACTTC.

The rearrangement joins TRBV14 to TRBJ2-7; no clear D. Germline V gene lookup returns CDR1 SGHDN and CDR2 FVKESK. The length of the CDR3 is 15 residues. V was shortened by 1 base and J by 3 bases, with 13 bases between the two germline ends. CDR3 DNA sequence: TGTGCCAGCAGCCAAGTTAAGAACGGGCACTACGAGCAGTACTTC. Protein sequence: CASSQVKNGHYEQYF.

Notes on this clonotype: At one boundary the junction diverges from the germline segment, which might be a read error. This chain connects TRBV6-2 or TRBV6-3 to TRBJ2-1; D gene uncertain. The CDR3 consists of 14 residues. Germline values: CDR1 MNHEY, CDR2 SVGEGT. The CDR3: CATRIGNSHNEQFF. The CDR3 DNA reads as TGTGCCACCAGGATCGGCAACTCCCACAATGAGCAGTTCTTC.

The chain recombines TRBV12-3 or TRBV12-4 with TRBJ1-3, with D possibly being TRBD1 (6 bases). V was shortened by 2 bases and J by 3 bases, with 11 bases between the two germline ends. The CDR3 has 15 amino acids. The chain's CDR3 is CASSLMGADGNTIYF. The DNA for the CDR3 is TGTGCCAGCAGTTTAATGGGGGCAGATGGAAACACCATATATTTT.

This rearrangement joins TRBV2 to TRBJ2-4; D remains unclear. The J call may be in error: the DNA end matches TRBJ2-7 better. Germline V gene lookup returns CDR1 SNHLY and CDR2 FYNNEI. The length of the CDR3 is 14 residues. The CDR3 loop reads CASSVWTGTYEQYF. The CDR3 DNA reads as TGTGCCAGCAGTGTTTGGACGGGCACCTACGAGCAGTACTTC.

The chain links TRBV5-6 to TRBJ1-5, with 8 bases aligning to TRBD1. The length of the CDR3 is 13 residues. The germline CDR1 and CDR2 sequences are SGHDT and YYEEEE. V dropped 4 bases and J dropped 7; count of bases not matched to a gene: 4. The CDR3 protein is CASSRQGQQPQHF. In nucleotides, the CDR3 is TGTGCCAGCAGCCGACAGGGGCAGCAGCCCCAGCATTTT.

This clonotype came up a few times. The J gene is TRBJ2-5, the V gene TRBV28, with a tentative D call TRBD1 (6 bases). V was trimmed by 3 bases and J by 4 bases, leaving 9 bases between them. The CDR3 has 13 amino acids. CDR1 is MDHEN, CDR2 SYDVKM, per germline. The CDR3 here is CASSLGDTETQYF. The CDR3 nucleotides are TGTGCCAGCAGTTTGGGGGACACAGAGACCCAGTACTTC. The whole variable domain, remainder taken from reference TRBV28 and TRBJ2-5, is DVKVTQSSRYLVKRTGEKVFLECVQDMDHENMFWYRQDPGLGLRLIYFSYDVKMKEKGDIPEGYSVSREKKERFSLILESASTNQTSMYLCASSLGDTETQYFGPGTRLLVL.

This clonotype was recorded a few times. The CDR3 DNA follows: TGTGCCAGTAGTCCGCGGGACAGGGAAGGACAGCCCCAGCATTTT. It yields the protein CASSPRDREGQPQHF. The chain carries TRBV19 and TRBJ1-5, with TRBD1 matching over 9 bases. The junction had 9 bases not matched to a gene; V was cut back by 5 bases and J by 7 bases. This CDR3 spans 15 amino acids. Germline CDR1 and CDR2: LNHDA and SQIVND (reference sequence).